One T cell receptor beta chain is described in this entry. Its antigen is undetermined. These data originate in a study of PD-1 blockade in mismatch repair-deficient tumors. Points from the study as a whole: Tumor-resident clones, often undetectable pretreatment in blood, expanded then contracted after pembrolizumab.

The CDR3 spans 15 residues. Per germline, CDR1 SGHNT and CDR2 YENEEA. The V segment lost 5 bases and the J segment 5 bases; nucleotides outside the gene matches: 12. TCR sequencing covered a few patients who responded to pembrolizumab. Using immunoSEQ multiplex PCR, the repertoire was profiled, and TCRdb retains in-frame clones only, with some absent. The sample lists 40,000 to 65,000 clones, around 85% seen once, with around 8.1% in the top ten. The sample here was peripheral blood, taken about 4.5 months after starting pembrolizumab. The chain employs TRBV11-3 and TRBJ2-7; 7 nucleotides align to TRBD2. This receptor was obtained from an adult with mismatch repair-deficient cancer. CDR3 amino acids: CASSLPRLAVHEQYF. The CDR3 bases are TGTGCCAGCAGCCTCCCCCGACTAGCAGTTCACGAGCAGTACTTC. The full variable domain, its missing parts supplied by reference TRBV11-3 and TRBJ2-7, is EAGVVQSPRYKIIEKKQPVAFWCNPISGHNTLYWYLQNLGQGPELLIRYENEEAVDDSQLPKDRFSAERLKGVDSTLKIQPAELGDSAVYLCASSLPRLAVHEQYFGPGTRLTVT.